Reported below is one T cell receptor (beta chain). The sample comes from a study of spatial heterogeneity in lung cancer. For the study at large: Sequencing of follow-up PBMC samples took place when they were available, at a median of about 22 months after resection.

Specified time point: blood at routine non-recurrence follow-up after resection. Whole RNA was taken from tumor, nontumor lung or frozen PBMC; it was then sequenced unsorted. TCRdb passed the 5' RACE reads through MiXCR, listing each CDR3 protein once. There are nearly 95,000 distinct CDR3 sequences in the sample; approximately 20% occur only once, and about a fifth lies in the top ten. This receptor was obtained from a male donor with early-stage non-small cell lung cancer. The specimen comprised PBMCs, sampled at follow-up.

The CDR3 coding sequence is TGTGCCAGCAGCGTAGGTCTCCTTAGCACAGATACGCAGTATTTT. It encodes CASSVGLLSTDTQYF. The chain employs TRBV9 and TRBJ2-3; D is undetermined. Trimming shortened V by 0 bases and J by 0 bases, and 8 bases separated the two germline ends. The CDR3 sequence is 15 residues long. Germline assignment: CDR1 SGDLS and CDR2 YYNGEE.